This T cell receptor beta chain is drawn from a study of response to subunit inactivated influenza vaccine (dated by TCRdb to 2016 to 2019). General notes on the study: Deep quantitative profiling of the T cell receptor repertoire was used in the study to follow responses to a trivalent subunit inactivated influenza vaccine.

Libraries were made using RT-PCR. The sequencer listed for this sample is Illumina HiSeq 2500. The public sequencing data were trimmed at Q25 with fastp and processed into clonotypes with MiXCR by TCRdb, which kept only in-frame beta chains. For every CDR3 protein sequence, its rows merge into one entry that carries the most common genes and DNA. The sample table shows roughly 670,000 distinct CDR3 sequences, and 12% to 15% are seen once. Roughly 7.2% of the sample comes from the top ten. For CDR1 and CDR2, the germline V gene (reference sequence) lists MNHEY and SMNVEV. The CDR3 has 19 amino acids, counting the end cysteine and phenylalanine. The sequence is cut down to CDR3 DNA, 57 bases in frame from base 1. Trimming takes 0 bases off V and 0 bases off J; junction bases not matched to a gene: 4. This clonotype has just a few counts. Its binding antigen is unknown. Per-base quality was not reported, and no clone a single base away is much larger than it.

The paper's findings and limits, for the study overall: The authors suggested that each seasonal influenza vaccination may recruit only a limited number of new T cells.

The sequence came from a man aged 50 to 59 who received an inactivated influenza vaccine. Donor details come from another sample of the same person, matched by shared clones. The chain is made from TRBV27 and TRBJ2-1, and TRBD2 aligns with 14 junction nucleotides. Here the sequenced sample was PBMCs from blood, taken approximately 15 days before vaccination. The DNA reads TGTGCCAGCAGTTTATCCCGACTAGCGGGGGGGCCCTCCTACAATGAGCAGTTCTTC. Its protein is CASSLSRLAGGPSYNEQFF.